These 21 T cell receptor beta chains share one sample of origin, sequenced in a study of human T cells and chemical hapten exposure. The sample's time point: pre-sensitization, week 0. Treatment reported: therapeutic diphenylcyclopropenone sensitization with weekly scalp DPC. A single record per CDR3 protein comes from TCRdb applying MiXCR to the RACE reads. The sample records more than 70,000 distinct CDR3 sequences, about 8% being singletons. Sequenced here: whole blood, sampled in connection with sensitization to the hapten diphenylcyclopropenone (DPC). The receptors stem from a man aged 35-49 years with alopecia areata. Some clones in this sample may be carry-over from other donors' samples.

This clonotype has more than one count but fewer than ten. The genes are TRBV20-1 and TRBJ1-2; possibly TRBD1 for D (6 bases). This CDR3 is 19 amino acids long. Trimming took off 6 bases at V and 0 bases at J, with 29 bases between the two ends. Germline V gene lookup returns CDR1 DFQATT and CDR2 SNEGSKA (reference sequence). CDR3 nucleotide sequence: TGCAGTGCCCCTCAAGGGGGGTATGCAGGGTCTCACACTAACTATGGCTACACCTTC. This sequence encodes CSAPQGGYAGSHTNYGYTF.

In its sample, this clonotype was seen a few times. The CDR3 region is CASSLTETSGSGADTQYF. CDR3 in DNA: TGTGCCAGCAGCTTAACGGAGACTAGCGGGAGTGGCGCAGATACGCAGTATTTT. This chain links TRBV7-3 with TRBJ2-3; 12 bases agree with TRBD2. Germline loops: CDR1 SGHTA, CDR2 FQGTGA. The CDR3 runs to 18 residues. V shed 0 bases, J shed 4 bases, and the junction held 8 bases outside the gene matches.

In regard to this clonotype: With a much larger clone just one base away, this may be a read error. The CDR3 DNA follows: TGTGTCAGCAGCTTAGTGATGGGTTTCAGCACAGATACGCAGTATTTT. Translating gives CVSSLVMGFSTDTQYF. The chain links TRBV7-8 to TRBJ2-3; unclear D gene. CDR3 length: 16 residues. Looked up from germline, CDR1 is SGHVS and CDR2 is FQNEAQ. Together with reference TRBV7-8 and TRBJ2-3, the CDR3 gives the full variable domain: GAGVSQSPRYKVAKRGQDVALRCDPISGHVSLFWYQQALGQGPEFLTYFQNEAQLDKSGLPSDRFFAERPEGSVSTLKIQRTQQEDSAVYLCVSSLVMGFSTDTQYFGPGTRLTVL.

In nucleotides, the CDR3 is TGTGCCAGCAGCGTAGCGACCCGGCCGGCAGATACGCAGTATTTT. This sequence encodes CASSVATRPADTQYF. This rearrangement joins TRBV9 to TRBJ2-3, with D uncertain. Deletions cut 0 bases from V and 4 bases from J, with 12 bases between. The CDR3 extends over 15 amino acids. Germline V gene data show CDR1 as SGDLS and CDR2 as YYNGEE.

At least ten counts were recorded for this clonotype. This CDR3 reads CSVGSLGAGNTIYF. CDR3 DNA sequence: TGCAGCGTCGGCAGCTTGGGTGCTGGAAACACCATATATTTT. This chain connects TRBV29-1 to TRBJ1-3; D is undetermined. The germline V and J ends were trimmed by 6 bases and 2 bases, with 14 bases remaining between them. There are 14 residues in the CDR3. From germline, CDR1 is SQVTM and CDR2 ANQGSEA.

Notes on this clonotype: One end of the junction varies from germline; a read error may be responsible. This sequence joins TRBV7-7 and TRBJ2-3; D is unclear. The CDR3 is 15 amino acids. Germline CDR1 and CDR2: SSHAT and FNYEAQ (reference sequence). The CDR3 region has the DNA TGTGCTAGCAGCCCTGGTGGGCCTAGCACAGATACGCAGTATTTT. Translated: CASSPGGPSTDTQYF.

The CDR3 spells CASSWAGRRTRTDTQYF. In nucleotides, the CDR3 is TGTGCCAGCAGTTGGGCGGGAAGGAGGACGCGCACAGATACGCAGTATTTT. V gene TRBV6-2 or TRBV6-3 combines with J gene TRBJ2-3, with a tentative D call TRBD2 (6 bases). Germline V gene data show CDR1 as MNHEY and CDR2 as SVGEGT. V dropped 4 bases and J dropped 1 base, with 18 bases sitting between them. CDR3 length equals 17 residues.

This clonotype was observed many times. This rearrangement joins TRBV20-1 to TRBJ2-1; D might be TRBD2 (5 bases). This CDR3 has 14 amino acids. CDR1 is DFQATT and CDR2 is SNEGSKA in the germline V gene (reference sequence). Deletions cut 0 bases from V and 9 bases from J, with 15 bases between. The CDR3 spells CSAREPTRGGEQFF. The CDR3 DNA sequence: TGCAGTGCTAGAGAACCTACCCGAGGAGGTGAGCAGTTCTTC.

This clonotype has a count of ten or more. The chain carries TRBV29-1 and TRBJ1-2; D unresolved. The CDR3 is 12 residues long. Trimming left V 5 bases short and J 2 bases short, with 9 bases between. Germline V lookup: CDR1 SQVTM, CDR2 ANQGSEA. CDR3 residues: CSVQKSNYGYTF. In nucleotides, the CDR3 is TGCAGCGTTCAGAAGAGCAACTATGGCTACACCTTC.

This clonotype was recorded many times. DNA of the CDR3: TGTGCCAGCAGCTTAGGCGGGGGATACGAGCAGTACTTC. This encodes CASSLGGGYEQYF. The rearrangement joins TRBV7-8 to TRBJ2-7; 7 bases line up with TRBD2. The V segment lost 1 base and the J segment 4 bases; nucleotides outside the gene matches: 1. CDR3 size: 13 residues. Germline V gene lookup returns CDR1 SGHVS and CDR2 FQNEAQ.

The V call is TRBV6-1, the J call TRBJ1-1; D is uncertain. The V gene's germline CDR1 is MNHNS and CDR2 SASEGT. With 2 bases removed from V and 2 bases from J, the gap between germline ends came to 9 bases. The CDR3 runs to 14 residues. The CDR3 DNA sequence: TGTGCCAGCAGTGAATGGCAGGCTAACACTGAAGCTTTCTTT. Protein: CASSEWQANTEAFF.

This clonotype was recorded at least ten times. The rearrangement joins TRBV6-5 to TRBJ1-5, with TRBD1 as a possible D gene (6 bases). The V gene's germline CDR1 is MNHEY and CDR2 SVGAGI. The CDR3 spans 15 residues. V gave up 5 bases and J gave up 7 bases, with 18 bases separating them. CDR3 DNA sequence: TGTGCCAGCAGTCCCATTGAGGGGGACGGGCAGCCCCAGCATTTT. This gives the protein CASSPIEGDGQPQHF.

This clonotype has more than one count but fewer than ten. Here the CDR3 DNA reads TGTGCCAGCAGCTTAGTCTTCAGAGAGCCGCAGTATTTT. Translated, it gives CASSLVFREPQYF. The chain employs TRBV7-2 and TRBJ2-3; D is undetermined. This CDR3 region has 13 residues. The ends were cut back, 1 base at V and 10 bases at J, with 12 bases in the middle. CDR1 is SGHTA and CDR2 is FQGNSA in the germline V gene. The variable domain in full, completed from reference TRBV7-2 and TRBJ2-3, reads GAGVSQSPSNKVTEKGKDVELRCDPISGHTALYWYRQSLGQGLEFLIYFQGNSAPDKSGLPSDRFSAERTGGSVSTLTIQRTQQEDSAVYLCASSLVFREPQYFGPGTRLTVL.

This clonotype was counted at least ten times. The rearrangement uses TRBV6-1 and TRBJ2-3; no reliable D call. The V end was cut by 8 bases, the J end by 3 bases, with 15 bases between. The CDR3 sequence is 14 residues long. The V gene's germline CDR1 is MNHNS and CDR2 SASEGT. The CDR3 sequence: CASLGTSWTDTQYF. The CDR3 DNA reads TGTGCCAGCTTAGGTACTTCTTGGACAGATACGCAGTATTTT.

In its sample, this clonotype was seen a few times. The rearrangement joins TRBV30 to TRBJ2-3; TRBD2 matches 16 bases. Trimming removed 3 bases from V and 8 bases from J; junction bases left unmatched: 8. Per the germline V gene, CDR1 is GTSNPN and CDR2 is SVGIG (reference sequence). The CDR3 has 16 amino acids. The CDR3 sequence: CAWSPLGTSGRGTQYF. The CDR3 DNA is TGTGCCTGGAGCCCGTTAGGGACTAGCGGGAGGGGTACGCAGTATTTT.

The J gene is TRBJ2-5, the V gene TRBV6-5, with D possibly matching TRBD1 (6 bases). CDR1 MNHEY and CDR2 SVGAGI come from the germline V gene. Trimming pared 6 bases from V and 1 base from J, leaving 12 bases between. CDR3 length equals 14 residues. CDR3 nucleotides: TGTGCCAGCAGATTCCAGGGGACCCAAGAGACCCAGTACTTC. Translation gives CASRFQGTQETQYF.

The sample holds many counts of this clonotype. CDR3 region: CASSPGLAGVPSTDTQYF. CDR3 in DNA: TGTGCCAGCAGCCCGGGACTAGCGGGAGTCCCCAGCACAGATACGCAGTATTTT. V and J are TRBV4-2 and TRBJ2-3; 14 positions match TRBD2. The CDR3 is 18 residues long. Germline loops: CDR1 LGHNA, CDR2 YNFKEQ. Losses at the gene ends were 4 bases for V and 0 bases for J; bases not matched to a gene: 6.

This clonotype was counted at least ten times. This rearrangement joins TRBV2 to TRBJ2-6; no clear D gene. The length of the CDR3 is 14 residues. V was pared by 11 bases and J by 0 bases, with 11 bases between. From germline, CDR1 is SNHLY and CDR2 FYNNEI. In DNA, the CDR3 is TGTGCCGGATCTTTCTCCTCTGGGGCCAACGTCCTGACTTTC. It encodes CAGSFSSGANVLTF.

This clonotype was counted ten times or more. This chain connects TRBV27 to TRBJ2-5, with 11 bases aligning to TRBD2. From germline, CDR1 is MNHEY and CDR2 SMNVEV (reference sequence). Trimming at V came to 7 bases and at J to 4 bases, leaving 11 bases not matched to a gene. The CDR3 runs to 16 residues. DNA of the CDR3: TGTGCCAGCAACCTACGGCTGACTAGCGGGGTAGAGACCCAGTACTTC. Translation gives CASNLRLTSGVETQYF.

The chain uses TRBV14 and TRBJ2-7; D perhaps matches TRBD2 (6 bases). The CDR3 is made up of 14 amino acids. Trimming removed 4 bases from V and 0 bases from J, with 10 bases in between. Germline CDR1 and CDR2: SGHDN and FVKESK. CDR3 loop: CASSLLANSYEQYV. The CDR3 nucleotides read TGTGCCAGCAGCCTACTAGCAAACTCCTACGAGCAGTACGTC.

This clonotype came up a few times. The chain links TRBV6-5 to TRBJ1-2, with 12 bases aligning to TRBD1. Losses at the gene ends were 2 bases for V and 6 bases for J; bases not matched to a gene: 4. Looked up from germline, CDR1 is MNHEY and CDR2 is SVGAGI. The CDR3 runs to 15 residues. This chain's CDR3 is CASSYQGQGADGYTF. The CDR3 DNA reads TGTGCCAGCAGTTACCAGGGACAGGGGGCGGATGGCTACACCTTC.